This T cell receptor beta chain was obtained from a study of immune evolution from preneoplasia to lung adenocarcinoma (TCRdb year 2021). In terms of the full investigation: No AAH lesions showed HLA loss of heterozygosity, compared with about 7.2% of AIS, 15% of MIA and around 35% of ADC lesions. Resected precursor lesions (AAH, AIS, MIA) and invasive adenocarcinomas were compared against paired morphologically normal lung tissue. In total, the cohort included under 60 patients with pulmonary nodules, all of whom underwent surgical resection. Whole exome sequencing and methylation data from the same cohort of nodules were integrated with the immune data. The sample size was set by how many specimens were available, not by a prior power calculation. Class I HLA alleles were inferred from exome data with POLYSOLVER, and allele-specific HLA loss was detected with LOHHLA. A total of under 60 patients contributed TCR sequencing data. It was reported in the study that 100 or so samples were used for TCR sequencing. The study used immune gene expression, TCR sequencing and multiplex immunofluorescence to profile the immune contexture of lung adenocarcinoma precursors and invasive adenocarcinoma. General conclusions and limits of the study: Compared with EGFR-mutant or double wild-type lesions, KRAS-mutant nodules had the highest T cell clonality. All patients were from Japan and China, so applicability to Western populations was uncertain. Clonality was highest in normal lung, while later-stage lesions appeared to show lower clonality but higher T cell density and diversity. The findings reflected association rather than direct causation, and larger cohorts with long-term follow-up and longitudinal biopsies were considered necessary. Normal lung had the highest top T cell clone frequencies, and these frequencies appeared to fall progressively from AAH through AIS, MIA and invasive adenocarcinoma.

About this clone: Its antigen target is currently unknown. The input lacks base qualities; no much larger clone sits a single base away.

Between about 2014 and 2017, the patients underwent resection in either Japan or China. Two lung cancer pathologists independently confirmed the histologic diagnosis of each case on H&E slides. For nucleic acid extraction, premalignant or tumor cells were enriched by macro-dissection following pathologic assessment. DNA was isolated from FFPE tissue using the AllPrep DNA/RNA FFPE Kit. The immunoSEQ hsTCRbeta Kit was used to sequence TCR beta CDR3 regions from DNA. In the source study's methods: TCR sequencing data were analysed with the ImmunoSEQ Analyzer. T cell clonality was calculated on productive rearrangements as 1 minus Pielou's evenness. The inverse Simpson index, applied to productive templates, was used to measure T cell diversity. T cell density was expressed as TCR beta template counts normalized to usable DNA, with usable DNA estimated by amplifying and sequencing housekeeping genes. Two-sided Kruskal-Wallis tests were used to compare TCR metrics across histologic stages. As stored in TCRdb, this immuneACCESS dataset retains in-frame rearrangements with V and J assigned. A fraction of the clones does not appear; measured against another copy, unresolved V genes explain less than half of the discrepancy, and the remainder lacks a known reason. The DNA was the basis for D and trimming; V, J and clone size are from that table. Across this sample there are about 10,000 clones, with 75% to 90% seen only once. Roughly 3.5% of the sample lies in the top ten.

The receptor's source is a person aged 65 to 85 with invasive lung adenocarcinoma. The sequencing sample was made of FFPE invasive lung adenocarcinoma tissue. In light of the paper, this sample's cell subset or site label describes: frankly invasive lung adenocarcinoma (ADC).

The CDR3: CASSYSLGGTEAFF. The DNA sequence reads TGTGCCAGCAGTTACTCTCTGGGGGGGACTGAAGCTTTCTTT. The chain is encoded by TRBV6-5 joined to TRBJ1-1, with TRBD1 perhaps the D gene, on 5 matching bases. The germline V gene provides CDR1 MNHEY and CDR2 SVGAGI. V is shortened by 0 bases, J by 5 bases, and the region joining them spans 10 bases. The CDR3, from cysteine to phenylalanine, totals 14 residues. The DNA shown is the 42-base CDR3, in frame from base 1.